Here is one T cell receptor (beta chain) with its context. This sample is part of a study of blood T cell repertoires in COVID-19. Study-level background: The United States, Italy and Spain provided the acute and convalescent COVID-19 samples. T cells, B-cell-depleted T cells, or PBMCs supplied cDNA or gDNA.

This CDR3 has 13 amino acids. In germline, CDR1 is SGHRS, CDR2 YFSETQ. Trimming left V 3 bases short and J 2 bases short, with 9 bases between. In the original analysis: By means of reference gene primer amplification, nucleated cell counts were estimated. Measured with immunoSEQ multiplex PCR; TCRdb has only the in-frame clones, and not every one. Clone size and the V and J calls come from that table; the DNA yielded D and trimming. The table lists some 17,000 clones, 87% of them singletons. The genes are TRBV5-1 and TRBJ2-7; tentative D call: TRBD1 (6 bases). The sequence came from a middle-aged man with active COVID-19. Sequencing input: peripheral blood. As DNA, the CDR3 is TGCGCCAGCAGCTCTGACAGGCCCTACGAGCAGTACTTC. Its protein product is CASSSDRPYEQYF.